Following are 25 T cell receptor beta chains from one sample sequenced in a study of blood T cell repertoires in COVID-19. Measured with immunoSEQ multiplex PCR; TCRdb has only the in-frame clones, and not every one. The sample shows about 280,000 clones, 75% to 90% of them seen only once. The sample comprised PBMCs or T cells enriched from blood (not recorded which). Receptor source: a woman in her forties or fifties who had recovered from COVID-19.

The chain uses TRBV10-3 and TRBJ2-1; possible D gene TRBD2, 6 bases. Germline values: CDR1 ENHRY, CDR2 SYGVKD. CDR3 length equals 14 residues. Trimming shortened V by 6 bases and J by 5 bases, and 14 bases separated the two germline ends. In DNA, the CDR3 is TGTGCCATCAGGGGCCGGGACTGGGACAATGAGCAGTTCTTC. It is translated as CAIRGRDWDNEQFF.

CDR3 bases: TGTGCCAGTAGGCGGGATAGCGGGCAGCTGGGGGAGACCCAGTACTTC. It yields the protein CASRRDSGQLGETQYF. The genes are TRBV19 and TRBJ2-5; 7 bases map to TRBD2. Germline CDR1 reads LNHDA; CDR2 reads SQIVND (reference sequence). There are 16 residues in the CDR3. V was clipped by 6 bases and J by 5 bases; unmatched bases: 15. Supplemented by reference TRBV19 and TRBJ2-5, the full variable domain reads DGGITQSPKYLFRKEGQNVTLSCEQNLNHDAMYWYRQDPGQGLRLIYYSQIVNDFQKGDIAEGYSVSREKKESFPLTVTSAQKNPTAFYLCASRRDSGQLGETQYFGPGTRLLVL.

The V and J genes are TRBV9 and TRBJ2-7; no reliable D call. The germline CDR1 and CDR2 sequences are SGDLS and YYNGEE. Trimming cost V 0 bases and J 3 bases, with 10 bases left between them. The CDR3 consists of 14 residues. Written as DNA, the CDR3 is TGTGCCAGCAGCGTAGGTTCCGGGTTCTACGAGCAGTACTTC. This sequence encodes CASSVGSGFYEQYF.

J is TRBJ1-2 and V is TRBV30; possible D gene TRBD1, 5 bases. The CDR3 totals 12 residues. From germline, CDR1 is GTSNPN and CDR2 SVGIG (reference sequence). Trimming took 4 bases from V and 3 from J, leaving 9 bases between them. The CDR3 protein is CAWKGQDYGYTF. The CDR3 region has the DNA TGTGCCTGGAAGGGGCAGGACTATGGCTACACCTTC. Full variable domain (outside the CDR3, taken from reference TRBV30 and TRBJ1-2): SQTIHQWPATLVQPVGSPLSLECTVEGTSNPNLYWYRQAAGRGLQLLFYSVGIGQISSEVPQNLSASRPQDRQFILSSKKLLLSDSGFYLCAWKGQDYGYTFGSGTRLTVV.

This clone was observed a single time. The chain couples TRBV6-6 to TRBJ2-2, with D perhaps matching TRBD2 (6 bases). This CDR3 comprises 14 residues. V was shortened by 6 bases and J by 10 bases, with 18 bases between the two germline ends. Germline loops: CDR1 MNHNY, CDR2 SVGAGI (reference sequence). CDR3 loop: CASRGGTEASELFF. The CDR3 nucleotides are TGTGCCAGCAGGGGGGGTACAGAGGCCTCGGAGCTGTTTTTT.

The V and J genes are TRBV5-1 and TRBJ2-3, with D uncertain. Germline values: CDR1 SGHRS, CDR2 YFSETQ. This CDR3 has 14 residues. Trimming pared 0 bases from V and 2 bases from J, leaving 7 bases between. The CDR3 loop is CASSLELPTDTQYF. The CDR3 nucleotides read TGCGCCAGCAGCTTGGAGCTTCCCACAGATACGCAGTATTTT. Full variable domain (remainder filled in from reference TRBV5-1 and TRBJ2-3): KAGVTQTPRYLIKTRGQQVTLSCSPISGHRSVSWYQQTPGQGLQFLFEYFSETQRNKGNFPGRFSGRQFSNSRSEMNVSTLELGDSALYLCASSLELPTDTQYFGPGTRLTVL.

The V gene is TRBV19, the J gene TRBJ1-5; D unclear. Trimming pared 3 bases from V and 1 base from J, leaving 13 bases between. The CDR3 totals 16 residues. Germline V gene data show CDR1 as LNHDA and CDR2 as SQIVND (reference sequence). Here the CDR3 reads CASSISREVSNQPQHF. DNA for the CDR3: TGTGCCAGTAGTATTTCTAGGGAGGTAAGCAATCAGCCCCAGCATTTT.

This rearrangement joins TRBV2 to TRBJ1-2, with 7 bases fitting TRBD1. The J segment lost 2 bases and the V segment lost 4 bases, leaving 4 bases of the junction unmatched. The CDR3 has 14 residues. Germline V gene lookup returns CDR1 SNHLY and CDR2 FYNNEI. CDR3 region: CASSVGQRNYGYTF. The DNA of the CDR3 is TGTGCCAGCAGTGTGGGACAGCGAAACTATGGCTACACCTTC. Supplemented by reference TRBV2 and TRBJ1-2, the full variable domain reads EPEVTQTPSHQVTQMGQEVILRCVPISNHLYFYWYRQILGQKVEFLVSFYNNEISEKSEIFDDQFSVERPDGSNFTLKIRSTKLEDSAMYFCASSVGQRNYGYTFGSGTRLTVV.

The chain is built from TRBV19 and TRBJ1-1; tentative D call: TRBD1 (5 bases). CDR3 length: 16 residues. V gave up 7 bases and J gave up 4 bases, with 22 bases separating them. Germline V gene data show CDR1 as LNHDA and CDR2 as SQIVND (reference sequence). The DNA for the CDR3 is TGTGCCAGTACTTTCTCCGGCTCCGGGGGTGTCACTGAAGCTTTCTTT. Translated, it gives CASTFSGSGGVTEAFF.

The chain carries TRBV6-5 and TRBJ2-7, with 8 bases fitting TRBD1. The junction had 2 bases not matched to a gene; V was cut back by 9 bases and J by 4 bases. The germline gives CDR1 MNHEY, CDR2 SVGAGI. The CDR3 is made up of 11 amino acids. CDR3 coding DNA: TGTGCCAGAAGGACAGGGTACGAGCAGTACTTC. This codes for CARRTGYEQYF.

V usage is TRBV6-5 and J usage is TRBJ2-7, with a tentative D call TRBD2 (7 bases). With 2 bases removed from V and 6 bases from J, the gap between germline ends came to 14 bases. The CDR3 length is 14 residues. Looked up from germline, CDR1 is MNHEY and CDR2 is SVGAGI. The DNA for the CDR3 is TGTGCCAGCAGTTACGGTTTCGGGGGGCTCGAGCAGTACTTC. It is translated as CASSYGFGGLEQYF.

The rearrangement joins TRBV6-5 to TRBJ1-5, with a weak D call TRBD1 (5 bases). CDR3 length: 15 residues. The germline CDR1 and CDR2 sequences are MNHEY and SVGAGI. Trimming took 7 bases from V and 0 from J, leaving 13 bases between them. CDR3 coding DNA: TGTGCCAGCACGACTGGGGACTATAGCAATCAGCCCCAGCATTTT. Translated, it gives CASTTGDYSNQPQHF.

This chain connects TRBV29-1 to TRBJ1-5, with 7 nucleotides matching TRBD1. Trimming took 6 bases from V and 5 from J; bases not matched to a gene: 7. The CDR3 contains 13 residues. The germline V gene has CDR1 SQVTM and CDR2 ANQGSEA. In nucleotides, the CDR3 is TGCAGCGTAAAGGAGGGGACAGATCAGCCCCAGCATTTT. Translating it yields CSVKEGTDQPQHF.

This clone was observed a few times. The chain employs TRBV28 and TRBJ1-1, with 7 bases lining up with TRBD1. In germline, CDR1 is MDHEN, CDR2 SYDVKM. The CDR3 spans 15 residues. The V gene end was trimmed by 1 base and the J gene end by 5 bases; junction bases not matched to a gene: 7. CDR3 sequence (DNA): TGTGCCAGCAGTTTATTCCCCACAGGGGATACTGAAGCTTTCTTT. Translated, it gives CASSLFPTGDTEAFF.

The rearrangement uses TRBV30 and TRBJ1-6; D perhaps matches TRBD1 (6 bases). V lost 0 bases, J lost 5 bases, and 14 bases lay in between. Germline CDR1 is GTSNPN and CDR2 is SVGIG (reference sequence). The CDR3 contains 16 residues. DNA for the CDR3: TGTGCCTGGAGTGTTCCCTTGACAGGCAATAATTCACCCCTCCACTTT. Its translation is CAWSVPLTGNNSPLHF.

This chain joins TRBV2 and TRBJ1-1; possibly TRBD1 for D (5 bases). The CDR3 consists of 13 residues. The germline CDR1 and CDR2 sequences are SNHLY and FYNNEI. Deletions cut 4 bases from V and 2 bases from J, with 8 bases between. The CDR3 coding sequence is TGTGCCAGCAGTGGACAGATAAACACTGAAGCTTTCTTT. It encodes CASSGQINTEAFF.

CDR3 in amino acids: CAIYPGTGGQETQYF. The CDR3 DNA is TGTGCCATCTATCCCGGGACAGGGGGCCAAGAGACCCAGTACTTC. The V gene is TRBV6-5, the J gene TRBJ2-5; 11 nucleotides line up with TRBD1. CDR3 length: 15 amino acids. The germline CDR1 and CDR2 sequences are MNHEY and SVGAGI. V lost 10 bases to trimming and J lost 1 base; unmatched junction nucleotides: 8.

The chain has TRBV24-1 and TRBJ2-7; a weak D match, TRBD2 (5 bases). CDR3 size: 16 residues. Per germline, CDR1 KGHDR and CDR2 SFDVKD. Between the trimmed V and J ends, which lost 3 bases and 2 bases, there was a span of 16 bases. Here the CDR3 reads CATSDPGSPRAYEQYF. The CDR3 region has the DNA TGTGCCACCAGTGATCCGGGTTCCCCGAGGGCCTACGAGCAGTACTTC.

The chain is built from TRBV15 and TRBJ1-1; D is unclear. V lost 5 bases and J lost 1, with 20 bases in between. From germline, CDR1 is LNHNV and CDR2 YYDKDF (reference sequence). The CDR3 spans 17 residues. CDR3 protein: CATSGQKNKRWNTEAFF. DNA of the CDR3: TGTGCCACCAGCGGCCAGAAAAACAAGCGTTGGAACACTGAAGCTTTCTTT.

The chain has TRBV30 and TRBJ1-4, with D maybe TRBD1 (5 bases). Trimming took 2 bases from V and 8 from J, leaving 15 bases between them. This CDR3 comprises 14 residues. The germline CDR1 and CDR2 sequences are GTSNPN and SVGIG (reference sequence). The DNA for the CDR3 is TGTGCCTGGAGTAGGACTCCCGGGGGGGAAAAACTGTTTTTT. Translation: CAWSRTPGGEKLFF.

The CDR3 reads CASIQGGDRSNYGYTF. The CDR3 nucleotides read TGTGCCAGCATCCAGGGGGGTGACAGGTCTAACTATGGCTACACCTTC. V gene TRBV7-9 combines with J gene TRBJ1-2; TRBD1 matches at 7 bases. V dropped 7 bases and J dropped 0; count of bases not matched to a gene: 11. The CDR3 has 16 amino acids. Per the germline V gene, CDR1 is SEHNR and CDR2 is FQNEAQ (reference sequence).

Here the CDR3 reads CASSSSTRGSPLHF. CDR3 coding DNA: TGTGCCAGCAGCTCATCGACCAGGGGTTCACCCCTCCACTTT. The chain joins TRBV7-8 to TRBJ1-6; tentatively, D is TRBD1 (6 bases). The V gene lost 4 bases and the J gene lost 9 bases, with 13 bases spanning the gap. CDR1 and CDR2 (germline): SGHVS, FQNEAQ. CDR3 length: 14 amino acids.

This clone was seen once. This chain joins TRBV6-5 and TRBJ1-4, with a weak D call TRBD1 (5 bases). The germline gives CDR1 MNHEY, CDR2 SVGAGI. V was trimmed by 5 bases and J by 7 bases, leaving 8 bases between them. The CDR3 runs to 12 residues. The CDR3 nucleotides read TGTGCCAGCAGTACGGGGGGTGAAAAACTGTTTTTT. Protein: CASSTGGEKLFF.

This chain connects TRBV9 to TRBJ2-2; a possible D gene is TRBD1 (7 bases). Germline V gene lookup returns CDR1 SGDLS and CDR2 YYNGEE. The length of the CDR3 is 16 residues. V was pared by 0 bases and J by 1 base, with 10 bases between. The CDR3 spells CASSVGQGGNTGELFF. In nucleotides, the CDR3 is TGTGCCAGCAGCGTAGGACAGGGAGGGAACACCGGGGAGCTGTTTTTT. Variable domain in full (rest from reference TRBV9 and TRBJ2-2): DSGVTQTPKHLITATGQRVTLRCSPRSGDLSVYWYQQSLDQGLQFLIQYYNGEERAKGNILERFSAQQFPDLHSELNLSSLELGDSALYFCASSVGQGGNTGELFFGEGSRLTVL.

The chain links TRBV7-3 to TRBJ2-1, with TRBD2 matching over 8 bases. V trimming: 1 base; J trimming: 4 bases; junction bases outside the gene matches: 3. The CDR3 is made up of 15 amino acids. The germline CDR1 and CDR2 sequences are SGHTA and FQGTGA. The CDR3 region is CASSLRRGGYNEQFF. The CDR3 nucleotides are TGTGCCAGCAGCTTAAGACGGGGGGGATACAATGAGCAGTTCTTC.